The 12 T cell receptor beta chains below were found in one sample sequenced in a study of regulatory T cells in long-lasting Graves disease. Construction of TCR beta libraries relied on iRepertoire HTBI primers and on Arm-PCR targeting CDR3 regions. TCRdb reprocessed the multiplex PCR reads with MiXCR, giving one entry per CDR3 protein. The table has around 500,000 distinct CDR3 sequences, roughly 20% seen once. Time point denoted: persistent/refractory GD, antithyroid drugs over 5 years with positive TRAb. PBMC-extracted RNA yielded the TCR library. The sequencing here drew on peripheral blood mononuclear cells (PBMCs), taken when the disease was refractory, from a patient treated with antithyroid drugs. The receptors were gathered from a female donor with Graves disease.

This clonotype was seen ten or more times. The gene calls are TRBV19 and TRBJ2-5; TRBD2 matches at 12 bases. The CDR3 runs to 16 residues. The germline CDR1 and CDR2 sequences are LNHDA and SQIVND (reference sequence). V dropped 4 bases and J dropped 5; count of bases not matched to a gene: 8. The chain's CDR3 is CASSRPGLAGGETQYF. The CDR3 nucleotides are TGTGCCAGTAGTAGACCGGGACTAGCGGGTGGTGAGACCCAGTACTTC. The whole variable domain, filled in from reference TRBV19 and TRBJ2-5, reads DGGITQSPKYLFRKEGQNVTLSCEQNLNHDAMYWYRQDPGQGLRLIYYSQIVNDFQKGDIAEGYSVSREKKESFPLTVTSAQKNPTAFYLCASSRPGLAGGETQYFGPGTRLLVL.

This clonotype has only a few counts. The rearrangement uses TRBV29-1 and TRBJ2-5; possibly TRBD2 for D (5 bases). CDR1 is SQVTM, CDR2 ANQGSEA, per germline. V lost 1 base and J 3 bases, leaving 9 bases between the germline ends. The CDR3 length is 13 residues. The CDR3 reads CSVEVPGKETQYF. CDR3 coding DNA: TGCAGCGTTGAAGTTCCGGGAAAAGAGACCCAGTACTTC.

This sequence joins TRBV29-1 and TRBJ2-4; TRBD1 is a possible D gene (5 bases). This CDR3 comprises 15 residues. Trimming left V 6 bases short and J 1 base short, with 16 bases between. Germline V CDR1 and CDR2: SQVTM, ANQGSEA. The CDR3 bases are TGCAGCGTGCTAGACAGACTCGGGGCCAAAAACATTCAGTACTTC. Protein: CSVLDRLGAKNIQYF.

This clonotype was seen ten or more times. This chain connects TRBV11-2 to TRBJ2-7, with 10 nucleotides matching TRBD2. CDR3 size: 15 residues. Trimming took 1 base from V and 5 from J; bases not matched to a gene: 5. Germline loops: CDR1 SGHAT, CDR2 FQNNGV. CDR3 residues: CASSLGIAGGNEQYF. DNA for the CDR3: TGTGCCAGCAGCTTAGGAATAGCGGGAGGTAACGAGCAGTACTTC.

Remarks on this clonotype: The junction shows a germline mismatch at one end, possibly a read error. This sequence joins TRBV5-1 and TRBJ1-1, with D maybe TRBD1 (5 bases). This CDR3 is 14 amino acids long. Germline V gene sequence: CDR1 SGHRS, CDR2 YFSETQ. CDR3 DNA sequence: TGTGCCAGCAGCTTCGCCGGGGGGAACACTGAAGCTTTCTTT. Translated: CASSFAGGNTEAFF.

The V and J genes are TRBV19 and TRBJ2-7, with 11 bases matching TRBD2. With 10 bases clipped from V and 3 bases from J, the junction kept 8 bases outside the gene matches. Germline lookup yields CDR1 LNHDA and CDR2 SQIVND (reference sequence). CDR3 length: 14 amino acids. CDR3 region: CATRIAGGNYEQYF. The CDR3 DNA reads TGTGCCACACGAATAGCGGGAGGGAACTACGAGCAGTACTTC.

This chain connects TRBV19 to TRBJ2-7; tentative D call: TRBD1 (5 bases). Trimming left V 6 bases short and J 3 bases short, with 18 bases between. Germline CDR1 LNHDA, CDR2 SQIVND (reference sequence). The CDR3 is made up of 15 amino acids. CDR3 sequence: CASRPPWGRFYEQYF. CDR3 in DNA: TGTGCCAGTAGGCCGCCATGGGGCCGTTTCTACGAGCAGTACTTC.

The table lists this clonotype with many counts. The rearrangement links TRBV28 to TRBJ2-7; 11 bases map to TRBD2. V shed 9 bases, J shed 2 bases, and the junction held 6 bases outside the gene matches. CDR1 is MDHEN, CDR2 SYDVKM, per germline. This CDR3 contains 14 residues. In DNA form, the CDR3 reads TGTGCCAGTCTGGGACTAGCGGAGACCTACGAGCAGTACTTC. Translated, it gives CASLGLAETYEQYF.

Concerning this clonotype itself: This likely stems from a read error, as it lies one base from a far larger clone. The chain links TRBV5-6 to TRBJ2-5; weak D call: TRBD1 (5 bases). The J call is doubtful: the DNA matches TRBJ2-7 better. Germline V gene sequence: CDR1 SGHDT, CDR2 YYEEEE. The length of the CDR3 is 14 residues. The DNA for the CDR3 is TGTGCCAGCAGCTCCGAGACAGAAAATTACGAGCAGTACTTC. Amino acid sequence: CASSSETENYEQYF.

The sample holds a few counts of this clonotype. This sequence joins TRBV18 and TRBJ2-2, with 9 bases aligning to TRBD2. This CDR3 spans 18 amino acids. J gave up 2 bases and V 2 bases, and 9 bases lay outside the gene matches. Germline V CDR1 and CDR2: KGHSH, LQKENI. For the CDR3, the DNA is TGTGCCAGCTCACCAACTACACCGGGACTAGCTAACACCGGGGAGCTGTTTTTT. This sequence encodes CASSPTTPGLANTGELFF.

The V gene is TRBV12-3 or TRBV12-4, the J gene TRBJ2-7, with 7 bases fitting TRBD1. With V trimmed by 6 bases and J by 6 bases, 5 bases remained unmatched. The CDR3 sequence is 12 residues long. The CDR3 loop is CASSKTGTEQYF. The CDR3 DNA follows: TGTGCCAGCAGCAAGACAGGGACCGAGCAGTACTTC.

The sample holds many counts of this clonotype. The chain uses TRBV2 and TRBJ2-7, with TRBD2 identical over 13 bases. CDR1 SNHLY and CDR2 FYNNEI come from the germline V gene. V was pared by 6 bases and J by 2 bases, with 4 bases of the junction left unmatched. The CDR3 contains 15 residues. CDR3 region: CASRPGTSGAYEQYF. CDR3 in DNA: TGTGCCAGCAGACCCGGGACTAGCGGGGCCTACGAGCAGTACTTC.